The 18 T cell receptor beta chains listed next were all sequenced from one sample in a study of cytomegalovirus exposure and HLA in healthy donors. PCR employed 60 Vbeta and 13 Jbeta primers. This table comes from immunoSEQ multiplex PCR, and its TCRdb copy is limited to in-frame clones, with some not included. The sample holds about 100,000 clones, about 75% seen once. The source material was PBMCs. These receptors were collected from a man aged 50 or older in good health and CMV-seronegative.

A few counts support this clone. This rearrangement joins TRBV18 to TRBJ1-6; perhaps TRBD1 as D (6 bases). The CDR3 is 15 residues long. V lost 6 bases and J 7 bases, leaving 16 bases between the germline ends. The V gene's germline CDR1 is KGHSH and CDR2 LQKENI. DNA of the CDR3: TGTGCCAGCTCCCCTGACAGGACCCCCAATTCACCCCTCCACTTT. It translates to CASSPDRTPNSPLHF.

The V call is TRBV18, the J call TRBJ1-1; D unclear. The CDR3 consists of 14 residues. The germline V gene encodes CDR1 KGHSH and CDR2 LQKENI. The V gene lost 2 bases and the J gene lost 3 bases, with 10 bases spanning the gap. This chain's CDR3 is CASSPGGSYTEAFF. The CDR3 nucleotides are TGTGCCAGCTCACCAGGAGGATCTTACACTGAAGCTTTCTTT. Full variable domain (rest looked up from reference TRBV18 and TRBJ1-1): NAGVMQNPRHLVRRRGQEARLRCSPMKGHSHVYWYRQLPEEGLKFMVYLQKENIIDESGMPKERFSAEFPKEGPSILRIQQVVRGDSAAYFCASSPGGSYTEAFFGQGTRLTVV.

The chain uses TRBV19 and TRBJ2-7; TRBD2 matches at 11 bases. CDR3 length equals 16 residues. The ends lost 11 bases at V and 2 bases at J; junction bases unmatched: 14. Germline CDR1 reads LNHDA; CDR2 reads SQIVND (reference sequence). CDR3 residues: CAAASSGGPNPYEQYF. The DNA for the CDR3 is TGTGCCGCGGCGTCTAGCGGGGGGCCTAATCCCTACGAGCAGTACTTC.

J is TRBJ1-1 and V is TRBV7-6, with D perhaps TRBD1 (5 bases). Germline assignment: CDR1 SGHVS and CDR2 FNYEAQ. Trimming removed 4 bases at V and 3 bases at J, with 9 bases between. The CDR3 extends over 13 amino acids. The CDR3 nucleotides read TGTGCCAGCAGCTCTAAGACAGACACTGAAGCTTTCTTT. Protein product: CASSSKTDTEAFF.

Only one count was recorded for this clone. The chain recombines TRBV27 with TRBJ2-1; 9 bases map to TRBD2. This CDR3 has 15 residues. CDR1 and CDR2 from the germline V gene are MNHEY and SMNVEV (reference sequence). V lost 5 bases, J lost 7 bases, and 9 bases stayed unmatched. The CDR3 loop reads CASSPLAGFSNEQFF. DNA of the CDR3: TGTGCCAGCAGTCCCCTAGCGGGATTTAGTAATGAGCAGTTCTTC.

V and J are TRBV5-6 and TRBJ2-2; the D gene is possibly TRBD2 (7 bases). V dropped 5 bases and J dropped 7 bases, with 18 bases sitting between them. There are 15 residues in the CDR3. Germline values: CDR1 SGHDT, CDR2 YYEEEE. CDR3 coding DNA: TGTGCCAGCAGGTCGGGGGCCCGCGGGAGCGGGGAGCTGTTTTTT. The encoded protein is CASRSGARGSGELFF. Combining the CDR3 with reference TRBV5-6 and TRBJ2-2 gives the whole variable domain DAGVTQSPTHLIKTRGQQVTLRCSPKSGHDTVSWYQQALGQGPQFIFQYYEEEERQRGNFPDRFSGHQFPNYSSELNVNALLLGDSALYLCASRSGARGSGELFFGEGSRLTVL.

The chain links TRBV13 to TRBJ2-3; D is unclear. The CDR3 covers 16 residues. Between the trimmed V and J ends, which lost 4 bases and 0 bases, there was a span of 14 bases. Germline lookup yields CDR1 PRHDT and CDR2 FYEKMQ (reference sequence). The CDR3 loop reads CASSSRDSASTDTQYF. The DNA of the CDR3 is TGTGCCAGCAGCTCAAGAGACTCGGCTAGCACAGATACGCAGTATTTT.

This rearrangement joins TRBV19 to TRBJ1-3; tentatively, D is TRBD1 (5 bases). Between the trimmed V and J ends, which lost 8 bases and 4 bases, there was a span of 15 bases. CDR1 and CDR2 (germline): LNHDA, SQIVND (reference sequence). The CDR3 has 14 amino acids. Written as DNA, the CDR3 is TGTGCCAGTCCCGCGCAGGGAGGCGGAAACACCATATATTTT. This codes for CASPAQGGGNTIYF.

This clone was counted a few times. The gene calls are TRBV11-2 and TRBJ2-7; TRBD2 matches 11 bases. V gave up 8 bases and J gave up 3 bases; unmatched junction bases: 3. The CDR3 is 13 amino acids. Germline V gives CDR1 SGHAT, CDR2 FQNNGV. The CDR3 DNA sequence: TGTGCCAGCGGCGGGACTAGCGGCTACGAGCAGTACTTC. Its translation is CASGGTSGYEQYF. The full variable domain, completed using reference TRBV11-2 and TRBJ2-7, is EAGVAQSPRYKIIEKRQSVAFWCNPISGHATLYWYQQILGQGPKLLIQFQNNGVVDDSQLPKDRFSAERLKGVDSTLKIQPAKLEDSAVYLCASGGTSGYEQYFGPGTRLTVT.

V usage is TRBV7-3 and J usage is TRBJ1-4; D is perhaps TRBD1 (6 bases). V gave up 6 bases and J gave up 2 bases, with 22 bases separating them. The CDR3 consists of 18 residues. CDR1 is SGHTA, CDR2 FQGTGA, per germline. CDR3 bases: TGTGCCAGCAGGTTTGGCAGGGGAGACATGGGCACTAATGAAAAACTGTTTTTT. Translating gives CASRFGRGDMGTNEKLFF.

This clone is a singleton in its sample. This chain connects TRBV28 to TRBJ1-1, with D maybe TRBD1 (5 bases). V dropped 7 bases and J dropped 4 bases, with 10 bases sitting between them. Per germline, CDR1 MDHEN and CDR2 SYDVKM. CDR3 length: 12 residues. The CDR3 nucleotides are TGTGCCAGCAAACCCCAGGGCACTGAAGCTTTCTTT. It yields the protein CASKPQGTEAFF.

V is TRBV19 and J is TRBJ2-1, with D perhaps TRBD2 (8 bases). The CDR3 runs to 15 residues. CDR1 and CDR2 from the germline V gene are LNHDA and SQIVND (reference sequence). The V end was cut by 9 bases, the J end by 1 base, with 16 bases between. The CDR3 nucleotides are TGTGCCAGCACAGGGGAGCGGGAGTCCTACAATGAGCAGTTCTTC. Translating it yields CASTGERESYNEQFF. Looking up the rest from reference TRBV19 and TRBJ2-1 gives the full variable domain: DGGITQSPKYLFRKEGQNVTLSCEQNLNHDAMYWYRQDPGQGLRLIYYSQIVNDFQKGDIAEGYSVSREKKESFPLTVTSAQKNPTAFYLCASTGERESYNEQFFGPGTRLTVL.

This clone was picked up one time. The chain combines TRBV5-4 with TRBJ2-7; 9 bases are a match to TRBD1. CDR1 and CDR2 from the germline V gene are SGHNT and YYREEE (reference sequence). V gave up 0 bases and J gave up 4 bases; unmatched junction bases: 8. The CDR3 covers 16 residues. The CDR3 region is CASSLAWGQGGYEQYF. The CDR3 DNA follows: TGTGCCAGCAGCTTGGCCTGGGGACAGGGTGGGTACGAGCAGTACTTC.

The chain couples TRBV9 to TRBJ2-3; TRBD2 agrees at 11 bases. Germline lookup yields CDR1 SGDLS and CDR2 YYNGEE. J gave up 4 bases and V 0 bases, and 10 bases lay outside the gene matches. The CDR3 runs to 18 residues. The CDR3 loop is CASSVEGSGRERADTQYF. In nucleotides, the CDR3 is TGTGCCAGCAGCGTAGAGGGTAGCGGGAGGGAGAGAGCAGATACGCAGTATTTT.

This clone has just a few counts. The chain couples TRBV19 to TRBJ1-5; 8 positions agree with TRBD1. Germline trimming cut 6 bases from V and 2 bases from J; bases unmatched to any gene: 3. This CDR3 has 14 amino acids. The germline V gene has CDR1 LNHDA and CDR2 SQIVND (reference sequence). The CDR3 region is CASSQGAGNQPQHF. For the CDR3, the DNA is TGTGCCAGTAGCCAGGGGGCGGGCAATCAGCCCCAGCATTTT.

This clone was seen more than once but under ten times. The rearrangement uses TRBV4-1 and TRBJ2-1, with 8 bases aligning to TRBD2. V lost 0 bases to trimming and J lost 6 bases; unmatched junction nucleotides: 4. This CDR3 contains 15 residues. Germline V CDR1 and CDR2: MGHRA, YSYEKL. DNA of the CDR3: TGCGCCAGCAGCCAAGAAGGGCTAGCGGGCAATGAGCAGTTCTTC. It encodes CASSQEGLAGNEQFF.

The rearrangement links TRBV5-4 to TRBJ2-2; 12 bases align to TRBD2. The germline V gene encodes CDR1 SGHNT and CDR2 YYREEE (reference sequence). The CDR3 is made up of 16 amino acids. The V segment lost 0 bases and the J segment 6 bases; nucleotides outside the gene matches: 3. The CDR3 sequence is CASSLGLAGGPGELFF. The CDR3 DNA sequence: TGTGCCAGCAGCTTGGGTCTAGCGGGGGGGCCCGGGGAGCTGTTTTTT.

To note about this clone: Different DNA sequences within this sample yield the same CDR3. The chain is built from TRBV5-5 and TRBJ2-7; D remains unclear. Trimming took off 4 bases at V and 4 bases at J, with 9 bases between the two ends. Germline V lookup: CDR1 SGHKS, CDR2 YYEKEE (reference sequence). This CDR3 has 12 amino acids. CDR3 DNA sequence: TGTGCCAGCAGCGTCACTAATTACGAGCAGTACTTC. This encodes CASSVTNYEQYF.